This entry concerns a single TCR beta chain. Its antigen is unidentified. 5'RACE with constant-segment primers yielded barcoded, UMI-tagged TCR alpha and TCR beta cDNA libraries. In TCRdb, the 5' RACE reads were re-called with MiXCR into one record per CDR3 protein. Here the sample spans about 540,000 distinct CDR3 sequences, approximately 20% being singletons. The sample originates from a study of T-cell memory formation after mild COVID-19. Across the whole study: The study found TCR clusters largely donor specific. General study findings and limits: Pre-infection memory carried some responding clones, suggesting that cross-reactive memory joined. Most CD4+ clones that shrank were in CM and EM, while CD8+ ones turned up in EMRA.

The receptor was isolated from an adult woman who had mild COVID-19 (a few samples of this study predate the infection). Cell type and time point are not known. Sequenced: PBMCs or a T cell subset sorted from them (not recorded which).

CDR3 DNA sequence: TGTGCCAGCGGACCTAGGACTAGCGGGATAAATGAGCAGTTCTTC. Protein product: CASGPRTSGINEQFF. The chain carries TRBV27 and TRBJ2-1, with TRBD2 matching 12 bases. Germline assignment: CDR1 MNHEY and CDR2 SMNVEV (reference sequence). The CDR3 has 15 residues. The J segment lost 7 bases and the V segment lost 8 bases, leaving 9 bases of the junction unmatched.